One and the same sample provided the 8 T cell receptor beta chains below, sequenced in a study of vaccination and CD4 T cells after COVID-19. With the Oncomine TCR Beta short-read assay, DNA from cultured CD4+ T cells was sequenced. From the PCR reads, TCRdb called clonotypes with MiXCR, one entry per CDR3 protein. The table includes approximately 20,000 distinct CDR3 sequences, about 56% detected once. Their antigens are not known. Treatment noted: roughly nine-day PBMC culture with coronavirus spike peptide pools or control peptides (ViraFEST assay). Material for sequencing was CD4+ T cells from blood, cultured in vitro. These receptors were collected from a human donor who had recovered from COVID-19.

The chain employs TRBV15 and TRBJ2-2, with TRBD1 matching 7 bases. With V trimmed by 0 bases and J by 5 bases, 6 bases remained unmatched. The CDR3 is made up of 16 amino acids. Germline CDR1 reads LNHNV; CDR2 reads YYDKDF (reference sequence). In nucleotides, the CDR3 is TGTGCCACCAGCAGAGAAGGGGGCTCTGGAACCGGGGAGCTGTTTTTT. This encodes CATSREGGSGTGELFF.

This chain uses TRBV20-1 with TRBJ2-7, with 7 bases identical to TRBD1. CDR1 DFQATT and CDR2 SNEGSKA come from the germline V gene (reference sequence). V lost 2 bases, J lost 2 bases, and 6 bases stayed unmatched. The CDR3 runs 14 residues. The CDR3 protein is CSARRRDRAYEQYF. CDR3 nucleotides: TGCAGTGCTAGACGCCGGGACAGAGCCTACGAGCAGTACTTC.

This chain uses TRBV10-3 with TRBJ1-1; D gene ambiguous. V shed 5 bases and J shed 0 bases, with 10 bases lying between them. Germline V gene lookup returns CDR1 ENHRY and CDR2 SYGVKD. CDR3 length equals 14 residues. The CDR3 sequence is CAISSPTVNTEAFF. CDR3 nucleotide sequence: TGTGCCATCAGTAGCCCGACGGTGAACACTGAAGCTTTCTTT.

In this sample, this clonotype turned up once. The chain recombines TRBV10-1 with TRBJ2-2; 7 bases are a match to TRBD1. The V and J ends lost 9 bases and 0 bases, in that order; junction bases with no gene match: 13. The CDR3 spans 17 residues. Germline loops: CDR1 WNHNN, CDR2 SYGVQD (reference sequence). DNA of the CDR3: TGCGCCAGTAGACCGGGACAGCAAACTTCGAACACCGGGGAGCTGTTTTTT. Translated, it gives CASRPGQQTSNTGELFF.

This chain uses TRBV5-6 with TRBJ2-2; 8 bases line up with TRBD1. V dropped 3 bases and J dropped 4; count of bases not matched to a gene: 2. Germline V gene lookup returns CDR1 SGHDT and CDR2 YYEEEE. This CDR3 region has 14 residues. The CDR3, as DNA: TGTGCCAGCAGCTCGACAGGGGTCACCGGGGAGCTGTTTTTT. Its protein is CASSSTGVTGELFF.

The sample holds one count of this clonotype. The chain couples TRBV20-1 to TRBJ2-5, with D possibly being TRBD1 or TRBD2 (5 bases each). Germline CDR1 reads DFQATT; CDR2 reads SNEGSKA (reference sequence). With 6 bases removed from V and 4 bases from J, the gap between germline ends came to 15 bases. The CDR3 contains 13 residues. In nucleotides, the CDR3 is TGCAGTGCGGTCCGGGACCCCCGAGAGACCCAGTACTTC. Protein: CSAVRDPRETQYF.

CDR3 sequence: CASSAQGSTEAFF. In DNA, the CDR3 is TGTGCCAGCAGTGCCCAGGGCTCCACTGAAGCTTTCTTT. The J gene is TRBJ1-1, the V gene TRBV2, with TRBD1 as a possible D gene (5 bases). V lost 4 bases, J lost 4 bases, and 10 bases lay in between. This CDR3 has 13 residues. Germline lookup yields CDR1 SNHLY and CDR2 FYNNEI.

The chain combines TRBV12-3 or TRBV12-4 with TRBJ1-5; D is unresolved. This CDR3 region has 12 residues. The ends were cut back, 1 base at V and 4 bases at J, with 2 bases in the middle. This chain's CDR3 is CASSLVNQPQHF. In DNA form, the CDR3 reads TGTGCCAGCAGTTTAGTGAATCAGCCCCAGCATTTT.